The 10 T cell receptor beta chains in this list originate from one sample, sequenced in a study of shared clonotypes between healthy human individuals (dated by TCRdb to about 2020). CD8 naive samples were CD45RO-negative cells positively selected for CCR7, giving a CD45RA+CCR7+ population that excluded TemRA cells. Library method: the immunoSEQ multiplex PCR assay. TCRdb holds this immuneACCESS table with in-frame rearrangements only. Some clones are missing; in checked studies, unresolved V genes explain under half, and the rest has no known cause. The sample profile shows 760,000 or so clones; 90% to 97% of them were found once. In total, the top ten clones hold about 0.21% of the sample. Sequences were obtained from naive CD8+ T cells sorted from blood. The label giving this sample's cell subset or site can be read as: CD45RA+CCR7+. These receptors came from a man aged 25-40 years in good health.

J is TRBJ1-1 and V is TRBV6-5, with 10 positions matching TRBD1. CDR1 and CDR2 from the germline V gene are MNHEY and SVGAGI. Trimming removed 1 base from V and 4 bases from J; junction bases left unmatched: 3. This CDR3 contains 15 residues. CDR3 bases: TGTGCCAGCAGTTACTTGACAGGGGGCGGCACTGAAGCTTTCTTT. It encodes CASSYLTGGGTEAFF.

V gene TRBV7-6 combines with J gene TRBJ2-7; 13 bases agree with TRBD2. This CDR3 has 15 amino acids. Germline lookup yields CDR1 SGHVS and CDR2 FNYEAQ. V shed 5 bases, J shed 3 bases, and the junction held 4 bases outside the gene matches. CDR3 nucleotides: TGTGCCAGCAGCCCCGGACTAGCGGGAGTCTACGAGCAGTACTTC. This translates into CASSPGLAGVYEQYF. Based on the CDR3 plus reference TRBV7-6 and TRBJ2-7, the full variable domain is GAGVSQSPRYKVTKRGQDVALRCDPISGHVSLYWYRQALGQGPEFLTYFNYEAQQDKSGLPNDRFSAERPEGSISTLTIQRTEQRDSAMYRCASSPGLAGVYEQYFGPGTRLTVT.

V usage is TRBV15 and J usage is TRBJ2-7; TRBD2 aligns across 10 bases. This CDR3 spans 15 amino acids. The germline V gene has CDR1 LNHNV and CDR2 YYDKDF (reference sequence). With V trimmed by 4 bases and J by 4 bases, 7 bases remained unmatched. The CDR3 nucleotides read TGTGCCACCAGCACCAAACAAGCGGGAGGGTACGAGCAGTACTTC. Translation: CATSTKQAGGYEQYF.

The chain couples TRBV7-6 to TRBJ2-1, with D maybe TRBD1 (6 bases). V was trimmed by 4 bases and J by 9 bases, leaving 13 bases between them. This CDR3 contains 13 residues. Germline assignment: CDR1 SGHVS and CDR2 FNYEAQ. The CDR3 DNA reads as TGTGCCAGCAGCTCCACAGGGTCCGGTGAGCAGTTCTTC. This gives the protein CASSSTGSGEQFF. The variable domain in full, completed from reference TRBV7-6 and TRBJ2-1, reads GAGVSQSPRYKVTKRGQDVALRCDPISGHVSLYWYRQALGQGPEFLTYFNYEAQQDKSGLPNDRFSAERPEGSISTLTIQRTEQRDSAMYRCASSSTGSGEQFFGPGTRLTVL.

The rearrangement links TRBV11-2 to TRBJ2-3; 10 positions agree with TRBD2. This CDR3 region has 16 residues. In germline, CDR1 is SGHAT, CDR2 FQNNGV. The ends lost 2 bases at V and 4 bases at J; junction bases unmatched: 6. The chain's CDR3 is CASSLLLAGVPDTQYF. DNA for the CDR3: TGTGCCAGCAGCTTACTTCTAGCGGGAGTTCCAGATACGCAGTATTTT.

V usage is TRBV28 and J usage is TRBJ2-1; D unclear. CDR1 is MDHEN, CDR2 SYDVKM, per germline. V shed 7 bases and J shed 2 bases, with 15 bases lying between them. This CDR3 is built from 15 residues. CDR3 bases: TGTGCCAGCACCCCACCCCTGGGGACCTACAATGAGCAGTTCTTC. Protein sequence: CASTPPLGTYNEQFF.

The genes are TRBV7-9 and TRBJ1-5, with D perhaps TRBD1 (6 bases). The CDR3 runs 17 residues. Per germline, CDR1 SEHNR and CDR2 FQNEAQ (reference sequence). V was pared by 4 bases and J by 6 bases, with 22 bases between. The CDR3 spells CASSSGSTGIHSQPQHF. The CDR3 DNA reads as TGTGCCAGCAGCTCCGGCAGTACAGGGATTCACAGTCAGCCCCAGCATTTT.

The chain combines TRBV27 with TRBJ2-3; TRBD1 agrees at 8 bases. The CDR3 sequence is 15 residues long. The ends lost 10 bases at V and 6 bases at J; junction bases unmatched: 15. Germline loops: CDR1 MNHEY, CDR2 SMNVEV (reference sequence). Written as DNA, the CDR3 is TGTGCCATCGATGGACAGGGCCTTTTTTTGGATACGCAGTATTTT. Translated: CAIDGQGLFLDTQYF.

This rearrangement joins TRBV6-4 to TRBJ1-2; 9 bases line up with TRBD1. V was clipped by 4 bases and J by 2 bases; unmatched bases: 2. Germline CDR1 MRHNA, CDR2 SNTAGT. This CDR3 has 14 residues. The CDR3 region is CASSVGTGNYGYTF. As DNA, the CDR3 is TGTGCCAGCAGTGTTGGGACAGGGAACTATGGCTACACCTTC.

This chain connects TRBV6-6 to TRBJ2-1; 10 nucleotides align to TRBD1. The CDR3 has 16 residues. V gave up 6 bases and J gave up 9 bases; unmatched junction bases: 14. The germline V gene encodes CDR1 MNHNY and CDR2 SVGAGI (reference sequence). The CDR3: CASSSTLDRGRTEQFF. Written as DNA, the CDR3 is TGTGCCAGCAGCTCGACCCTAGACAGGGGGCGTACTGAGCAGTTCTTC.